Given below is one TCR beta chain in context. Its antigen is unknown. As to treatment: some 20 received Ad26.COV2.S at low or high dose, single or two shots; several received placebo; per-sample allocation not given. Day 63 after the first vaccine or placebo injection was the time point for sampling. The data are from a study of Ad26.COV2.S vaccination and SARS-CoV-2 variants. Germline V gene data show CDR1 as SGHNT and CDR2 as YYREEE (reference sequence). There are 11 residues in the CDR3. V lost 5 bases to trimming and J lost 5 bases, with 5 bases between them. The method was immunoSEQ multiplex PCR; TCRdb's version includes in-frame clones alone and lacks a portion of them. The data hold a few hundred thousand clones, with roughly 88% observed a single time. Study-wide points: Total responses of T cells may have been underestimated by the analyses of TCR breadth and depth. Substantial response breadth was reportedly seen for spike-specific CD8+ and CD4+ T cells after vaccination.

This receptor was obtained from a person between 18 and 60 years old who received the Ad26.COV2.S COVID-19 vaccine or a placebo. The chain joins TRBV5-4 to TRBJ2-1; D remains unclear. The sequenced sample was peripheral blood, obtained in a trial of Ad26.COV2.S vaccine versus placebo. The CDR3 nucleotides read TGTGCCAGCAGTAATCACAATGAGCAGTTCTTC. Residues: CASSNHNEQFF. Together with reference TRBV5-4 and TRBJ2-1, the CDR3 gives the full variable domain: ETGVTQSPTHLIKTRGQQVTLRCSSQSGHNTVSWYQQALGQGPQFIFQYYREEENGRGNFPPRFSGLQFPNYSSELNVNALELDDSALYLCASSNHNEQFFGPGTRLTVL.